This T cell receptor (beta chain) comes out of a study of early T cells in non-severe SARS-CoV-2 infection. About the research overall: Bulk RNA taken from unsorted whole blood was sequenced, leaving chains unpaired.

Overall study results and limits: VDJdb-based annotation leaned toward anti-spike CD8 responses and missed private and CD4 specificities.

Researchers attached unique molecular identifiers to individual cDNA molecules. TCRdb re-called the 5' RACE reads through MiXCR, storing one row per CDR3 protein. Of some 120,000 distinct CDR3 sequences in the sample, 15% were seen once. This clonotype was detected many times. The antigen is not known. Germline V lookup: CDR1 SGHTA, CDR2 FQGNSA. This CDR3 is 19 amino acids long. The V gene end was trimmed by 5 bases and the J gene end by 0 bases; junction bases not matched to a gene: 12. Material: whole blood. The chain employs TRBV7-2 and TRBJ2-4, with TRBD2 identical over 11 bases. The clonotype comes from an adult who was a healthcare worker with PCR-confirmed SARS-CoV-2 infection or an uninfected control (not recorded which). The CDR3 coding sequence is TGTGCCAGCAGCCCCCGGGGTAGCGGGGGGGAAGTAGCCAAAAACATTCAGTACTTC. Encoded protein: CASSPRGSGGEVAKNIQYF.